These T cell receptor beta chains were read from a single sample in a study of T-cell reconstitution after alpha-beta-depleted transplantation in children. TCRdb passed the PCR reads through MiXCR, listing each CDR3 protein once. The sample has hundreds of thousands of distinct CDR3 sequences; roughly 14% are singletons. Source: PBMCs, taken before TCRalphabeta/CD19-depleted stem cell transplant. These receptors all stem from a girl aged 2-10 years with congenital amegakaryocytic thrombocytopenia, due to receive a stem cell transplant. Both conserved end residues are part of each CDR3. The order of the fields is J gene, V gene, clone size, D gene, CDR3 protein, CDR3 DNA. D genes are given only for firm matches. Expanded clones get a size class; other rows say once, few or many, or leave the size out.

TRBJ2-7 TRBV27 many - CASSSGQYAYEQYF TGTGCCAGCAGTTCCGGACAGTACGCCTACGAGCAGTACTTC
TRBJ2-5 TRBV5-1 - TRBD1 CASSPLTGTDETQYF TGCGCCAGCAGCCCCCTGACCGGGACAGACGAGACCCAGTACTTC
TRBJ2-7 TRBV5-1 - TRBD2 CASSLQGLRYEQYF TGCGCCAGCAGCTTGCAGGGACTACGCTACGAGCAGTACTTC
TRBJ1-6 TRBV5-5 - - CASRQEGQHSPLHF TGTGCCAGCAGGCAAGAAGGACAGCATTCACCCCTCCACTTT
TRBJ2-1 TRBV20-1 many TRBD2 CSAMGLAGEGEQFF TGCAGTGCTATGGGACTAGCGGGAGAGGGTGAGCAGTTCTTC
TRBJ1-5 TRBV2 - - CASSFRSGGGQPQHF TGTGCCAGCAGTTTCCGGTCCGGGGGGGGACAGCCCCAGCATTTT
TRBJ2-3 TRBV5-5 many - CASSAGGVNFNTDTQYF TGTGCCAGCAGCGCGGGCGGAGTTAACTTCAACACAGATACGCAGTATTTT
TRBJ1-5 TRBV5-6 many - CASSLGQGISNQPQHF TGTGCCAGCAGCTTGGGCCAGGGGATTAGCAATCAGCCCCAGCATTTT
TRBJ1-2 TRBV5-4 - - CASSPMNFNYGYTF TGTGCCAGCAGTCCGATGAATTTTAACTATGGCTACACCTTC
TRBJ2-4 TRBV14 - - CASSPISWTDIQYF TGTGCCAGCAGCCCAATTTCCTGGACGGACATTCAGTACTTC
TRBJ2-7 TRBV7-9 few - CASSPPSVTYEQYF TGTGCCAGCAGCCCTCCTAGCGTCACCTACGAGCAGTACTTC
TRBJ2-1 TRBV20-1 many TRBD2 CSVRTSGIGEQFF TGCAGTGTTAGGACTAGCGGGATTGGTGAGCAGTTCTTC
TRBJ2-1 TRBV7-9 few - CASSAPLGAGYNEQFF TGTGCCAGCAGCGCCCCTCTAGGGGCGGGTTACAATGAGCAGTTCTTC
TRBJ1-2 TRBV5-4 many - CASSKGGNYGYTF TGTGCCAGCAGCAAGGGTGGTAACTATGGCTACACCTTC
TRBJ1-1 TRBV7-2 many - CASSSSFRGGTEAFF TGTGCCAGCAGCTCATCATTCAGGGGTGGGACTGAAGCTTTCTTT
TRBJ2-5 TRBV6-1 - - CASSEARGIQETQYF TGTGCCAGCAGTGAAGCCCGGGGTATCCAAGAGACCCAGTACTTC
TRBJ2-1 TRBV4-1 few TRBD1 CASSQLSTGEDEQFF TGCGCCAGCAGCCAACTTTCGACAGGGGAAGATGAGCAGTTCTTC
TRBJ1-3 TRBV28 many - CATQGSGNTIYF TGTGCCACCCAGGGGTCTGGAAACACCATATATTTT
TRBJ2-7 TRBV12-3/TRBV12-4 - TRBD1 CASSLGDRVTYEQYF TGTGCCAGCAGTTTGGGGGACAGGGTTACCTACGAGCAGTACTTC
TRBJ1-2 TRBV5-1 - TRBD1 CASREATGRIVYGYTF TGCGCCAGCAGAGAGGCGACAGGGAGGATCGTTTATGGCTACACCTTC
TRBJ2-1 TRBV3-1 few - CASSQDTHYLQFF TGTGCCAGCAGCCAAGATACGCACTACCTGCAGTTCTTC
TRBJ1-2 TRBV5-5 - - CASSLGSGGIYGYTF TGTGCCAGCAGCTTGGGGTCTGGGGGTATCTATGGCTACACCTTC
TRBJ2-7 TRBV7-9 - - CASSLVLGTLYEQYF TGTGCCAGCAGCTTAGTTTTGGGAACCCTCTACGAGCAGTACTTC
TRBJ2-2 TRBV11-1 few TRBD1 CASSFPRPGGKPNTGELFF TGTGCCAGCAGCTTCCCTCGGCCAGGGGGAAAACCGAACACCGGGGAGCTGTTTTTT
TRBJ2-3 TRBV20-1 many TRBD2 CSARDPGLAGNTDTQYF TGCAGTGCTAGAGATCCTGGACTAGCGGGGAACACAGATACGCAGTATTTT
TRBJ1-5 TRBV7-6 - TRBD1 CASSSTGAGQPQHF TGTGCCAGCAGCTCGACAGGGGCAGGTCAGCCCCAGCATTTT
TRBJ2-3 TRBV18 - - CASSPTGSLGFDTQYF TGTGCCAGCTCACCAACCGGGAGTTTGGGATTTGATACGCAGTATTTT
TRBJ2-1 TRBV4-1 few - CASTGLQGIGEQFF TGCGCCAGCACTGGATTACAGGGTATAGGTGAGCAGTTCTTC
TRBJ1-3 TRBV5-6 many - CASSLSPISGNTIYF TGTGCCAGCAGCTTGTCACCCATCTCTGGAAACACCATATATTTT
TRBJ2-7 TRBV12-3/TRBV12-4 few TRBD2 CASRPTSGRDYEQYF TGTGCCAGCAGGCCCACTAGCGGGAGGGACTACGAGCAGTACTTC
TRBJ2-2 TRBV12-3/TRBV12-4 - TRBD2 CASSRLSGSITGELFF TGTGCCAGCAGTCGCCTAAGCGGGAGTATTACCGGGGAGCTGTTTTTT
TRBJ2-7 TRBV11-2 - - CASSRDQNYEQYF TGTGCCAGCAGCAGGGACCAAAACTACGAGCAGTACTTC
TRBJ2-1 TRBV3-1 few TRBD2 CASSQFIPGSGRPFNEQFF TGTGCCAGCAGCCAATTTATTCCGGGTAGCGGGAGGCCTTTCAATGAGCAGTTCTTC
TRBJ2-3 TRBV20-1 few TRBD1 CSASPPGTGGTDTQYF TGCAGTGCTAGTCCTCCGGGGACAGGAGGCACAGATACGCAGTATTTT
TRBJ2-7 TRBV29-1 many - CSARLGNYEQYF TGCAGCGCCAGACTAGGCAACTACGAGCAGTACTTC
TRBJ1-1 TRBV20-1 many TRBD1 CSAAKPQGGNTEAFF TGCAGTGCGGCAAAACCTCAGGGGGGGAACACTGAAGCTTTCTTT
TRBJ2-5 TRBV6-6 few - CASSLVVWETQYF TGTGCCAGCAGTCTCGTGGTGTGGGAGACCCAGTACTTC
TRBJ2-7 TRBV12-3/TRBV12-4 - - CASSSPTSLYEQYF TGTGCCAGCAGTTCCCCGACTAGTTTGTACGAGCAGTACTTC
TRBJ1-5 TRBV4-1 - - CASSQTQGFNQPQHF TGCGCCAGCAGCCAAACGCAGGGTTTCAATCAGCCCCAGCATTTT
TRBJ2-3 TRBV20-1 many - CSTSTERGGTQYF TGCAGTACCTCGACAGAACGTGGCGGCACGCAGTATTTT
TRBJ2-5 TRBV3-1 few - CASSQVGGLYAVWSQYF TGTGCCAGCAGCCAAGTAGGAGGACTATACGCCGTTTGGTCCCAGTACTTC
TRBJ2-1 TRBV7-9 few - CASSFPTTNLGNEQFF TGTGCCAGCAGCTTCCCTACGACTAACCTAGGGAATGAGCAGTTCTTC
TRBJ2-7 TRBV5-1 few - CASSLEGTLVPYEQYF TGCGCCAGCAGCTTGGAGGGGACACTCGTCCCCTACGAGCAGTACTTC
TRBJ2-1 TRBV7-3 - - CASSLRPSNEQFF TGTGCCAGCAGCTTGCGACCCTCCAATGAGCAGTTCTTC
TRBJ2-7 TRBV3-1 few TRBD2 CASSRVLGLAEVHTSYEQYF TGTGCCAGCAGTCGCGTCCTGGGACTAGCGGAAGTCCACACCTCCTACGAGCAGTACTTC
TRBJ2-7 TRBV5-1 - TRBD1 CASSGTGSVEQYF TGCGCCAGCAGTGGGACAGGGTCTGTCGAGCAGTACTTC
TRBJ2-5 TRBV3-1 few - CASGREETQYF TGTGCCAGTGGACGTGAAGAGACCCAGTACTTC
TRBJ2-1 TRBV3-1 - TRBD2 CASSQSLAGVVNEQFF TGTGCCAGCAGCCAATCCCTGGCGGGAGTGGTCAATGAGCAGTTCTTC
TRBJ2-3 TRBV24-1 many - CATSETSARGDTQYF TGTGCCACCAGTGAGACCTCGGCGCGGGGAGATACGCAGTATTTT
TRBJ1-4 TRBV20-1 - - CSASGGGEEKLFF TGCAGTGCTAGCGGCGGGGGAGAAGAAAAACTGTTTTTT
TRBJ2-1 TRBV5-4 - TRBD2 CASSSKREAENEQFF TGTGCCAGCAGTTCCAAGCGGGAGGCGGAGAATGAGCAGTTCTTC
TRBJ1-1 TRBV30 few - CAWSVGGEAFF TGTGCCTGGAGTGTTGGAGGGGAAGCTTTCTTT
TRBJ2-7 TRBV28 many - CASSFPGRVHF TGTGCCAGCAGTTTCCCTGGCCGGGTTCACTTC
TRBJ2-1 TRBV5-1 - TRBD2 CASSTSGTSSYNEQFF TGCGCCAGCAGCACCTCCGGGACTAGCTCCTACAATGAGCAGTTCTTC
TRBJ2-6 TRBV6-5 - - CASSYFGSSGANVLTF TGTGCCAGCAGTTACTTTGGGTCCTCTGGGGCCAACGTCCTGACTTTC